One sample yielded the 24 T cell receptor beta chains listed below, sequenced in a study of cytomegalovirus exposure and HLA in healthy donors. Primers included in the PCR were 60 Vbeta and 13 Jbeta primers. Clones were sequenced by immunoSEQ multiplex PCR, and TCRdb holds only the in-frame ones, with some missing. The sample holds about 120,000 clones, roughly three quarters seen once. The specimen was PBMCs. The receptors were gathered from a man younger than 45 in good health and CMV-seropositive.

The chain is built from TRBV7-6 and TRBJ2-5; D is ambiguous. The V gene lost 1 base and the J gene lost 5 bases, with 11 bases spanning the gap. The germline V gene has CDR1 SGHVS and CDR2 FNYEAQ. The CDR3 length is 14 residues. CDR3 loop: CASSLGPPEETQYF. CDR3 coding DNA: TGTGCCAGCAGCTTAGGTCCCCCGGAGGAGACCCAGTACTTC.

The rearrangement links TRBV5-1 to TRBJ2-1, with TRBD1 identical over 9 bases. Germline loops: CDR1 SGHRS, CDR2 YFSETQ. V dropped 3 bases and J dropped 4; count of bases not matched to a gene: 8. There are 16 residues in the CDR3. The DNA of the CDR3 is TGCGCCAGCAGCTCCGGGACAGGGAGGGGGTACAATGAGCAGTTCTTC. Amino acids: CASSSGTGRGYNEQFF.

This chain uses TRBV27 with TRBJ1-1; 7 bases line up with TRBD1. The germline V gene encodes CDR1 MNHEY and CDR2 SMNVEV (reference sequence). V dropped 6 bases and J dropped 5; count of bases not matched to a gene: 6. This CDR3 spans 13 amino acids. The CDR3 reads CASSRQGLTEAFF. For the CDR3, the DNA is TGTGCCAGCAGCCGACAGGGATTAACTGAAGCTTTCTTT.

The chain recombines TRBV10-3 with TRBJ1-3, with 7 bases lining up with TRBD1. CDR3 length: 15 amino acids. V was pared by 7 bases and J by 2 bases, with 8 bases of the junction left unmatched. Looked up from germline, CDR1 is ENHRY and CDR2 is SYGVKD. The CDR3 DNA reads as TGTGCCATCACAGGGGGAGAACAACCTGGAAACACCATATATTTT. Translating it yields CAITGGEQPGNTIYF.

The CDR3 DNA sequence: TGTGCCAGCAGTTTTTCCCAAGCGGGAGGAATGTCCGGGGAGCTGTTTTTT. Amino acid sequence: CASSFSQAGGMSGELFF. The chain has TRBV27 and TRBJ2-2; 9 bases align to TRBD2. CDR1 is MNHEY and CDR2 is SMNVEV in the germline V gene (reference sequence). Trimming at V came to 3 bases and at J to 6 bases, leaving 11 bases not matched to a gene. This CDR3 region has 17 residues.

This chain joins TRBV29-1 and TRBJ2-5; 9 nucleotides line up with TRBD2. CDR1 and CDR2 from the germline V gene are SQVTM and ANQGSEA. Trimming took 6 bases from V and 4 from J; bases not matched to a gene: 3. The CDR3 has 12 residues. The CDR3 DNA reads TGCAGCGTCGCTAGCGGGACAGAGACCCAGTACTTC. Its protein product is CSVASGTETQYF.

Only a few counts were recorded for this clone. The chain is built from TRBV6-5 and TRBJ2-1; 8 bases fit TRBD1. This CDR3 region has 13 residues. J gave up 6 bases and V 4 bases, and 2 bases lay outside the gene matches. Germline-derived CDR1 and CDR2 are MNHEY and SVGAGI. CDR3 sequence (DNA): TGTGCCAGCAGTTTCGGACAGGGCAATGAGCAGTTCTTC. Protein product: CASSFGQGNEQFF.

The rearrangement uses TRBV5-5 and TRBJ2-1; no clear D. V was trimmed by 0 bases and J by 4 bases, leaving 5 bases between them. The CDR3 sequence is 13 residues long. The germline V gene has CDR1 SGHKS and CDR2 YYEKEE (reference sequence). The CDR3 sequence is CASSLEEYNEQFF. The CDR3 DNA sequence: TGTGCCAGCAGCTTGGAAGAGTACAATGAGCAGTTCTTC.

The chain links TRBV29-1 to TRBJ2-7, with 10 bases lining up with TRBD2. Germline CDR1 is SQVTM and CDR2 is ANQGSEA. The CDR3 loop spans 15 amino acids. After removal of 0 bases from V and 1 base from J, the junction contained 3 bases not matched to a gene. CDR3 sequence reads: CSVEEASGSSYEQYF. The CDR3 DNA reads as TGCAGCGTTGAAGAGGCTAGCGGGAGTTCCTACGAGCAGTACTTC.

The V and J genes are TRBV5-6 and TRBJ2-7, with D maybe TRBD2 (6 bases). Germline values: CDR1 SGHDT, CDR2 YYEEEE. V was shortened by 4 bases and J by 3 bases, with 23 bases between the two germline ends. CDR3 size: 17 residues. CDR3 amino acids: CASSETGTARNDYEQYF. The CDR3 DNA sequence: TGTGCCAGCAGCGAGACCGGGACTGCCAGGAACGACTACGAGCAGTACTTC. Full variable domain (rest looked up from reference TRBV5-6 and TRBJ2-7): DAGVTQSPTHLIKTRGQQVTLRCSPKSGHDTVSWYQQALGQGPQFIFQYYEEEERQRGNFPDRFSGHQFPNYSSELNVNALLLGDSALYLCASSETGTARNDYEQYFGPGTRLTVT.

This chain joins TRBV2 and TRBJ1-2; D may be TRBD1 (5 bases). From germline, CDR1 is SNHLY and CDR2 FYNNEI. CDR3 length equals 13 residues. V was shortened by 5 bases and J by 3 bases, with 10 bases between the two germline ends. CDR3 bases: TGTGCCAGCAGTACTGGCAGGGACTATGGCTACACCTTC. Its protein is CASSTGRDYGYTF.

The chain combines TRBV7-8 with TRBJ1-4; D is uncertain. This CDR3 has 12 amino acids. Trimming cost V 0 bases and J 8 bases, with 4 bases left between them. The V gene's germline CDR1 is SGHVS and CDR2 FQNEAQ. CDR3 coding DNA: TGTGCCAGCAGCTTAGCGCGGGAAAAACTGTTTTTT. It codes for CASSLAREKLFF.

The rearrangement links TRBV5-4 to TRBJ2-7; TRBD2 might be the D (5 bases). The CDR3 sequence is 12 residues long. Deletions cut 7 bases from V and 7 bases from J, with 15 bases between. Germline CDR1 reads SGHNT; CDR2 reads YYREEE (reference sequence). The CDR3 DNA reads TGTGCCAGCCACCGGGCTCCGGGGGAGCAGTACTTC. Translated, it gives CASHRAPGEQYF.

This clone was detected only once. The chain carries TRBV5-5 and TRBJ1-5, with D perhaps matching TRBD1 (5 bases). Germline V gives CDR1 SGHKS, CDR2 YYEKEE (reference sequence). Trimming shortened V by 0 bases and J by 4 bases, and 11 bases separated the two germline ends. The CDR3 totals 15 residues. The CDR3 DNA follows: TGTGCCAGCAGCTTGGAGGCAGGGCCTAATCAGCCCCAGCATTTT. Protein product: CASSLEAGPNQPQHF.

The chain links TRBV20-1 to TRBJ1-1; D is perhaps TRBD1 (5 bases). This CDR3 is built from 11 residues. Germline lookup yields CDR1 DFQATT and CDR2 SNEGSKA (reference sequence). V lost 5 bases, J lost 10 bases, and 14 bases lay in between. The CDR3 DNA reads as TGCAGTGCTGCCCTCCGCGACAGAGCTTTCTTT. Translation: CSAALRDRAFF.

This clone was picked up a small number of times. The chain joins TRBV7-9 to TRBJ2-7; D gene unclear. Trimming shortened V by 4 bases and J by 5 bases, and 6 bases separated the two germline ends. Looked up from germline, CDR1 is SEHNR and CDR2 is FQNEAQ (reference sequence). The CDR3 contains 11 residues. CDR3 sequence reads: CASSSRDEQYF. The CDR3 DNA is TGTGCCAGCAGCTCCCGGGACGAGCAGTACTTC.

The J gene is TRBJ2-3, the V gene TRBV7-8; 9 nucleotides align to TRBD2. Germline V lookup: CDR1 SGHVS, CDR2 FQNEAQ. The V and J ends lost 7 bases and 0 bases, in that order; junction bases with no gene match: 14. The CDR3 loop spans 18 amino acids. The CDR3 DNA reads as TGTGCCAGCACCAGAGGTGCGGGAGGGGACCTTAGCACAGATACGCAGTATTTT. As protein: CASTRGAGGDLSTDTQYF.

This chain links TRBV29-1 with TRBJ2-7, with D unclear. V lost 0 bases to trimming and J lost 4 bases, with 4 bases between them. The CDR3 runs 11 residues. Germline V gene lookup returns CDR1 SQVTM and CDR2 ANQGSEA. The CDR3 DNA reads TGCAGCGTTGAAGAGCAGTACGAGCAGTACTTC. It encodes CSVEEQYEQYF.

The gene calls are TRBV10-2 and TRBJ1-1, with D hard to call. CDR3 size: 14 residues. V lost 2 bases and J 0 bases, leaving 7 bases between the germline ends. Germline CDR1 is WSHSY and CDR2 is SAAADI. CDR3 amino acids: CASSETDMNTEAFF. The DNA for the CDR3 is TGCGCCAGCAGTGAGACCGACATGAACACTGAAGCTTTCTTT.

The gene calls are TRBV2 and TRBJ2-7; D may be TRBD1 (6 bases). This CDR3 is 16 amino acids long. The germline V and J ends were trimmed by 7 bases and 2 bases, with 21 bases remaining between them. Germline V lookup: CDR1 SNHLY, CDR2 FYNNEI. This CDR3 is CASNNSPGTNTYEQYF. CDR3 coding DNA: TGTGCCAGCAACAACAGCCCCGGGACAAACACCTACGAGCAGTACTTC.

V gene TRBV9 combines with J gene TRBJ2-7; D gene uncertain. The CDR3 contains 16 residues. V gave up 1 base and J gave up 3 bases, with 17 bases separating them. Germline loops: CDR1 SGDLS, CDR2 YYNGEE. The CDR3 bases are TGTGCCAGCAGCGTATCTCCCCTAGTCTCGGGCTACGAGCAGTACTTC. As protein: CASSVSPLVSGYEQYF.

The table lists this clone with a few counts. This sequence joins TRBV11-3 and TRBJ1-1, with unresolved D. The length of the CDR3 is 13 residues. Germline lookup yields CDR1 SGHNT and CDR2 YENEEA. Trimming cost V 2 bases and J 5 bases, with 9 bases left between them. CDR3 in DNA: TGTGCCAGCAGCTTATGGGCACAAACTGAAGCTTTCTTT. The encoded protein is CASSLWAQTEAFF.

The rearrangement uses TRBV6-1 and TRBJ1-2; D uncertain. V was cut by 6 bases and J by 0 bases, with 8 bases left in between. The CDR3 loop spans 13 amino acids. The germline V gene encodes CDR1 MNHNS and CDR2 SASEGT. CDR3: CASREPSNYGYTF. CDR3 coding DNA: TGTGCCAGCAGGGAACCGTCTAACTATGGCTACACCTTC.

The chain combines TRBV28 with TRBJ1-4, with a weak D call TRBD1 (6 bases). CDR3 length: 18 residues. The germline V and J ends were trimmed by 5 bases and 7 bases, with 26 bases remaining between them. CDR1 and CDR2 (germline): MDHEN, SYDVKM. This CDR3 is CASSPIDRAGATGEKLFF. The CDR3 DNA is TGTGCCAGCAGTCCCATAGACCGCGCGGGGGCTACCGGTGAAAAACTGTTTTTT.